These 12 T cell receptor beta chains share one sample of origin, sequenced in a study of shared clonotypes between healthy human individuals. Generated by immunoSEQ multiplex PCR, the TCRdb table keeps only in-frame clones and is missing some. The table includes millions of clones, approximately 95% detected once. The sequenced sample consisted of naive CD4+ T cells from PBMCs. Subset defined: CD45RA+ positively selected. Receptor source: a man in his late teens or twenties in good health. Some clones in this sample may be carry-over from other donors' samples.

The chain has TRBV29-1 and TRBJ1-2; D unclear. CDR3 length equals 11 residues. Trimming stripped 2 bases from V and 8 bases from J, with 9 bases between. Germline V gene sequence: CDR1 SQVTM, CDR2 ANQGSEA. CDR3 protein: CSVELYDGYTF. The CDR3 DNA follows: TGCAGCGTTGAATTATATGACGGCTACACCTTC.

The chain carries TRBV5-4 and TRBJ1-1; 7 nucleotides agree with TRBD1. Germline V lookup: CDR1 SGHNT, CDR2 YYREEE (reference sequence). The ends lost 4 bases at V and 0 bases at J; junction bases unmatched: 6. The CDR3 has 15 residues. CDR3 amino acids: CASSARTGMNTEAFF. CDR3 in DNA: TGTGCCAGCAGCGCTCGGACAGGTATGAACACTGAAGCTTTCTTT. The full variable domain, rest sourced from reference TRBV5-4 and TRBJ1-1, is ETGVTQSPTHLIKTRGQQVTLRCSSQSGHNTVSWYQQALGQGPQFIFQYYREEENGRGNFPPRFSGLQFPNYSSELNVNALELDDSALYLCASSARTGMNTEAFFGQGTRLTVV.

This clone was picked up a small number of times. The gene calls are TRBV30 and TRBJ1-4; possible D gene TRBD1, 6 bases. From germline, CDR1 is GTSNPN and CDR2 SVGIG (reference sequence). The CDR3 extends over 14 amino acids. The V and J ends lost 3 bases and 4 bases respectively, with 12 bases between them. CDR3: CAWRRRGGNEKLFF. The CDR3 bases are TGTGCCTGGAGACGCAGGGGAGGTAATGAAAAACTGTTTTTT.

J is TRBJ2-1 and V is TRBV7-2; D is unclear. V lost 5 bases to trimming and J lost 0 bases, with 14 bases between them. Germline V gene data show CDR1 as SGHTA and CDR2 as FQGNSA. CDR3 size: 16 residues. CDR3 coding DNA: TGTGCCAGCAGCCCTTTCGGGTCAAACTCCTACAATGAGCAGTTCTTC. Amino acid sequence: CASSPFGSNSYNEQFF.

In the case of this clone: Other DNA sequences of this sample code for an identical CDR3. The chain links TRBV11-2 to TRBJ2-7, with D unclear. V gave up 5 bases and J gave up 1 base, with 15 bases separating them. The CDR3 has 15 amino acids. Germline CDR1 is SGHAT and CDR2 is FQNNGV. The CDR3 here is CASSPLTVSSYEQYF. The CDR3 region has the DNA TGTGCCAGCAGCCCCCTAACGGTCTCTTCCTACGAGCAGTACTTC.

V usage is TRBV7-3 and J usage is TRBJ2-7; 7 bases map to TRBD1. Trimming removed 2 bases from V and 2 bases from J; junction bases left unmatched: 3. This CDR3 spans 14 amino acids. Germline lookup yields CDR1 SGHTA and CDR2 FQGTGA. The CDR3 region is CASSLDGQAYEQYF. The DNA of the CDR3 is TGTGCCAGCAGCTTAGATGGACAGGCCTACGAGCAGTACTTC.

The V gene is TRBV15, the J gene TRBJ2-1; D possibly corresponds to TRBD1 (6 bases). V was pared by 1 base and J by 15 bases, with 16 bases between. The CDR3 has 13 amino acids. CDR1 is LNHNV and CDR2 is YYDKDF in the germline V gene (reference sequence). The CDR3 DNA follows: TGTGCCACCAGCAGAGCCCAAGCCGACAGGAGGTTCTTC. It encodes CATSRAQADRRFF. Full variable domain (missing parts from reference TRBV15 and TRBJ2-1): DAMVIQNPRYQVTQFGKPVTLSCSQTLNHNVMYWYQQKSSQAPKLLFHYYDKDFNNEADTPDNFQSRRPNTSFCFLDIRSPGLGDTAMYLCATSRAQADRRFFGPGTRLTVL.

The V and J genes are TRBV6-5 and TRBJ2-7; 14 positions agree with TRBD2. V lost 6 bases to trimming and J lost 3 bases; unmatched junction nucleotides: 4. Germline assignment: CDR1 MNHEY and CDR2 SVGAGI. This CDR3 region has 15 residues. CDR3 nucleotides: TGTGCCAGCAGATCCGGACTAGCGGGAGGCTACGAGCAGTACTTC. Protein: CASRSGLAGGYEQYF.

About this clone itself: Other nucleotide sequences from this sample produce the same CDR3. The V gene is TRBV9, the J gene TRBJ1-1; D is ambiguous. CDR3 length equals 12 residues. V was pared by 0 bases and J by 6 bases, with 6 bases between. Germline V gives CDR1 SGDLS, CDR2 YYNGEE. The CDR3, as DNA: TGTGCCAGCAGCGTAGACGGGTCTGAAGCTTTCTTT. It yields the protein CASSVDGSEAFF.

The chain has TRBV18 and TRBJ2-2, with 9 nucleotides matching TRBD2. Trimming at V came to 0 bases and at J to 2 bases, leaving 1 base not matched to a gene. There are 16 residues in the CDR3. CDR1 is KGHSH and CDR2 is LQKENI in the germline V gene. The DNA for the CDR3 is TGTGCCAGCTCACCACCGCTAGCGGGAAACACCGGGGAGCTGTTTTTT. Translated: CASSPPLAGNTGELFF. Complete variable domain (other parts from reference TRBV18 and TRBJ2-2): NAGVMQNPRHLVRRRGQEARLRCSPMKGHSHVYWYRQLPEEGLKFMVYLQKENIIDESGMPKERFSAEFPKEGPSILRIQQVVRGDSAAYFCASSPPLAGNTGELFFGEGSRLTVL.

This clone was picked up a small number of times. This chain links TRBV7-9 with TRBJ1-5; 8 nucleotides agree with TRBD1. The CDR3 is 16 amino acids. V was pared by 2 bases and J by 2 bases, with 5 bases of the junction left unmatched. CDR1 is SEHNR and CDR2 is FQNEAQ in the germline V gene (reference sequence). CDR3 sequence (DNA): TGTGCCAGCAGCTTATACACGACAGGGGGCAATCAGCCCCAGCATTTT. Translation gives CASSLYTTGGNQPQHF.

This chain joins TRBV28 and TRBJ2-7; 8 bases align to TRBD1. V trimming: 6 bases; J trimming: 6 bases; junction bases outside the gene matches: 7. Germline CDR1 and CDR2: MDHEN and SYDVKM. The CDR3 extends over 13 amino acids. The CDR3 protein is CASSPGGLSEQYF. DNA for the CDR3: TGTGCCAGCAGCCCAGGGGGCCTATCCGAGCAGTACTTC.